The rows below give T cell receptor beta chains drawn from one sample of a study of shared clonotypes between healthy human individuals. TCRdb's copy holds only in-frame clones and misses some; the assay was immunoSEQ multiplex PCR. In the table there are under 1,100,000 clones, 70% to 80% of which are singletons. Sample: memory CD4+ T cells from PBMCs. The receptors stem from a man between 18 and 29 years old in good health. Some clones in this sample may be carry-over from other donors' samples. Both conserved end residues are part of each CDR3. The D gene is left open where the match is weak. Size is omitted from some rows. Given values are once, few, many or a class for expanded clones.

J gene | V gene | clone size | D gene | CDR3 DNA | CDR3 protein
TRBJ2-1 | TRBV6-5 | . | . | TGTGCCAGCGCCCGCGGGACCGTCTACAATGAGCAGTTCTTC | CASARGTVYNEQFF
TRBJ2-7 | TRBV30 | . | TRBD1 | TGTGCCTGGAGTGTATCCAGGACAGGGAGCATGAGCGAGCAGTACTTC | CAWSVSRTGSMSEQYF
TRBJ2-7 | TRBV27 | . | . | TGTGCCAGCACCCCGTGGGGCTCCTACGAGCAGTACTTC | CASTPWGSYEQYF
TRBJ2-1 | TRBV7-2 | few | . | TGTGCCAGCAGCCTTACGTCCTCCTACAATGAGCAGTTCTTC | CASSLTSSYNEQFF
TRBJ2-7 | TRBV5-1 | once | . | TGCGCCAGCAGCGCTGGGACCTCCTACGAGCAGTACTTC | CASSAGTSYEQYF
TRBJ1-5 | TRBV15 | . | TRBD1 | TGTGCCACCAGCATCGGCAGGGGGGATCAGCCCCAGCATTTT | CATSIGRGDQPQHF
TRBJ1-4 | TRBV15 | . | . | TGTGCCACCAGCAGAGAGGGGGCGGCAACTAATGAAAAACTGTTTTTT | CATSREGAATNEKLFF
TRBJ2-1 | TRBV28 | . | . | TGTGCCAGTTTAGGAGCGGAAAACCTCTACAATGAGCAGTTCTTC | CASLGAENLYNEQFF
TRBJ2-6 | TRBV4-1 | . | TRBD2 | TGCGCCAGCAGCCAAGATTCGGGGGGATTTACCTCTGGGGCCAACGTCCTGACTTTC | CASSQDSGGFTSGANVLTF
TRBJ1-2 | TRBV29-1 | . | . | TGCAGCGTCCCGGACACGATTAACTATGGCTACACCTTC | CSVPDTINYGYTF
TRBJ1-5 | TRBV30 | . | . | TGTGCCTGGAACCGGGACGGTAATCAGCCCCAGCATTTT | CAWNRDGNQPQHF
TRBJ1-1 | TRBV5-1 | . | . | TGCGCCAGCAGCTCGCCCGGTCGTAGGGCTGAAGCTTTCTTT | CASSSPGRRAEAFF
TRBJ2-1 | TRBV9 | . | TRBD2 | TGTGCCAGCAGCTACCGGGGACTAGCGGGAGCCGAGCAGTTCTTC | CASSYRGLAGAEQFF
TRBJ2-7 | TRBV25-1 | . | . | TGTGCCCTTATACGGGCATACTACGAGCAGTACTTC | CALIRAYYEQYF
TRBJ2-2 | TRBV30 | . | . | TGTGCCTGGAGTGTACTGGAGACAACGAACACCGGGGAGCTGTTTTTT | CAWSVLETTNTGELFF
TRBJ2-7 | TRBV2 | . | . | TGTGCCAGCAGTGGGGCGGGATACGAGCAGTACTTC | CASSGAGYEQYF
TRBJ2-3 | TRBV9 | . | . | TGTGCCAGCAGCGTGGCCTGGTCGCTTTCAGATACGCAGTATTTT | CASSVAWSLSDTQYF
TRBJ1-4 | TRBV2 | . | TRBD1 | TGTGCCAGCAGGGTACAGGGGGCAACTAATGAAAAACTGTTTTTT | CASRVQGATNEKLFF
TRBJ1-2 | TRBV4-1 | . | . | TGCGCCAGCAGCCAAGGTGGAACAGATGGCTACACCTTC | CASSQGGTDGYTF
TRBJ1-2 | TRBV29-1 | . | . | TGCAGCGTCGAGGATGGGGGGGTCGGCTACACCTTC | CSVEDGGVGYTF
TRBJ2-2 | TRBV28 | . | TRBD2 | TGTGCCAGCAGAACACTAGCGGGTTACCCCGGGGGCACCGGGGAGCTGTTTTTT | CASRTLAGYPGGTGELFF
TRBJ1-6 | TRBV7-9 | . | TRBD1 | TGTGCCAGCAGCTCCGATGCCGGGACAGCTAATTCACCCCTCCACTTT | CASSSDAGTANSPLHF
TRBJ2-2 | TRBV2 | . | TRBD1 | TGTGCCAGCAGTGGGACAGGGACAGGTCTCACCGGGGAGCTGTTTTTT | CASSGTGTGLTGELFF
TRBJ1-1 | TRBV6-6 | few | . | TGTGCCAGCAGCGACAACGCATGGACGGACACTGAAGCTTTCTTT | CASSDNAWTDTEAFF
TRBJ2-7 | TRBV2 | . | . | TGTGCCAGCAGCCCCTATTTTGGGTCCGACGAGCAGTACTTC | CASSPYFGSDEQYF
TRBJ1-4 | TRBV2 | once | . | TGTGCCAGCGGTAACCAACGGGGAGAAAAACTGTTTTTT | CASGNQRGEKLFF
TRBJ2-7 | TRBV5-1 | . | . | TGCGCCAGCTCGGACAGAAGTCTCTCCTACGAGCAGTACTTC | CASSDRSLSYEQYF
TRBJ2-1 | TRBV28 | . | . | TGTGCCAGCAGTTCGTACAGAAGCTCCTACAATGAGCAGTTCTTC | CASSSYRSSYNEQFF
TRBJ1-5 | TRBV15 | . | . | TGTGCCACCAGCAGAGAAAAAAGGCTCAGCCAGCCCCAGCATTTT | CATSREKRLSQPQHF
TRBJ2-3 | TRBV10-1 | once | . | TGCGCCAGCAGTAAAGGGTCAGTACAAGATACGCAGTATTTT | CASSKGSVQDTQYF
TRBJ1-2 | TRBV9 | . | TRBD1 | TGTGCCAGCAGCGTATCTAGGACAGGGGGTGCGAACTATGGCTACACCTTC | CASSVSRTGGANYGYTF
TRBJ2-7 | TRBV11-2 | . | . | TGTGCCAGCAGCTTGCACAGCCCCTCCTACGAGCAGTACTTC | CASSLHSPSYEQYF
TRBJ1-4 | TRBV5-1 | . | TRBD1 | TGCGCCAGCAGCCTAGAGGGACAGGGAAGTGAAAAACTGTTTTTT | CASSLEGQGSEKLFF
TRBJ2-5 | TRBV5-1 | . | TRBD1 | TGCGCCAGCAGCTTGCTGGGACAGGGGGCCGGGAAGACCCAGTACTTC | CASSLLGQGAGKTQYF
TRBJ2-4 | TRBV6-1 | many | . | TGTGCCACAGCGACAAGCTCCAAAAACATTCAGTACTTC | CATATSSKNIQYF
TRBJ2-7 | TRBV25-1 | once | TRBD2 | TGTGCCAGCAGTGACCTGGGGGGGACTAACTCCTACGAGCAGTACTTC | CASSDLGGTNSYEQYF
TRBJ2-2 | TRBV29-1 | once | . | TGCAGCGTTCGCCAGATTAACACCGGGGAGCTGTTTTTT | CSVRQINTGELFF